The TCR beta chain under discussion was sequenced for a study of T cells in Graves' hyperthyroidism and ophthalmopathy. TCR beta CDR3 region amplification was performed from RNA transcripts. An initial round of RT-PCR targeting the TCR CDR3 relied on the HTBI primer set. TCRdb re-derived calls from the multiplex PCR reads in MiXCR, one entry per CDR3 protein. The sample consists of about 200,000 distinct CDR3 sequences, approximately 20% of them appearing once. Aged 18 to 65, the patients had hyperthyroidism that was newly diagnosed and had lasted under 2 months. This receptor was taken from a man aged 40-49 years with Graves' hyperthyroidism. The sequencing input was blood.

CDR3 in DNA: TGTGCCAGCAGCCAAGGATTTGGGCTTTACTCCTACAATGAGCAGTTCTTC. Translating gives CASSQGFGLYSYNEQFF. This chain uses TRBV4-2 with TRBJ2-1; no clear D. Trimming shortened V by 1 base and J by 0 bases, and 13 bases separated the two germline ends. Germline lookup yields CDR1 LGHNA and CDR2 YNFKEQ. The CDR3 covers 17 residues.